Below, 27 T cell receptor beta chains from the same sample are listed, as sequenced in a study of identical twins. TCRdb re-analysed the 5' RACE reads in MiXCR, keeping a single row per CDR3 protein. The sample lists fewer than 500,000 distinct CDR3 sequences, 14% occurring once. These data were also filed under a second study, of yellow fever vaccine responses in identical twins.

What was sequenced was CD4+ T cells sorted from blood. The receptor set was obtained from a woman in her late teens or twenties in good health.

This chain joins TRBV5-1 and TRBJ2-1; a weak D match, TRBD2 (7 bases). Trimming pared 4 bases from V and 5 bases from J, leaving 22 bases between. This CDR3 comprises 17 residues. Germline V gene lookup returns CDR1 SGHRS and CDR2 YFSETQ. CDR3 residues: CASSQLGGGGANNEQFF. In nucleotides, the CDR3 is TGCGCCAGCAGCCAACTGGGAGGGGGAGGTGCCAACAATGAGCAGTTCTTC.

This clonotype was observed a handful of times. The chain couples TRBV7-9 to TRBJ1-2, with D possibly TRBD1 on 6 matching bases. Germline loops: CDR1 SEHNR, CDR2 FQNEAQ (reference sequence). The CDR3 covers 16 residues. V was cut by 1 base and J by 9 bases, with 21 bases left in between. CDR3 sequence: CASSLGTLGAKESYTF. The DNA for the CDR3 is TGTGCCAGCAGCTTAGGCACGTTGGGGGCGAAGGAGAGCTACACCTTC.

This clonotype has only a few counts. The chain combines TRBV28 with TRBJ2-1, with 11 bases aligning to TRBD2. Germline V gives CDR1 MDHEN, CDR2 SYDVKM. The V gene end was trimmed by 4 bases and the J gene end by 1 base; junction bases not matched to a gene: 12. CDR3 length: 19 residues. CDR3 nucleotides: TGTGCCAGCAGTTCGGTGGGGGAACTAGCGGGGGCATCCTACAATGAGCAGTTCTTC. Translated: CASSSVGELAGASYNEQFF.

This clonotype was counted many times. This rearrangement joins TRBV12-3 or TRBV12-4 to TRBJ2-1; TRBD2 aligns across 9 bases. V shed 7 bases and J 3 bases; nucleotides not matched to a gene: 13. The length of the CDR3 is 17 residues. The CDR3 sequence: CASTWGGASGVYNEQFF. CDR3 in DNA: TGTGCCAGCACATGGGGGGGGGCTAGCGGGGTCTACAATGAGCAGTTCTTC.

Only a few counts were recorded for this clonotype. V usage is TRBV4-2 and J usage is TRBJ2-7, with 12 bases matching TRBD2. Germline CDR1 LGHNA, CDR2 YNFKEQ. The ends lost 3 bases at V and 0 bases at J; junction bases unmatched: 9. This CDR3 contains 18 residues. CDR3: CASSQTSGSSGLSYEQYF. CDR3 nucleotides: TGTGCCAGCAGCCAGACTAGCGGGAGTTCAGGACTCTCCTACGAGCAGTACTTC.

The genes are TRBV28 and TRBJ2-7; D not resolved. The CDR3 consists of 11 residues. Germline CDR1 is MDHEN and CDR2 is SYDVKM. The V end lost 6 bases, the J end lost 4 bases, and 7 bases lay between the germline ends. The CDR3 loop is CASSIRYEQYF. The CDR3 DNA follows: TGTGCCAGCAGCATCAGGTACGAGCAGTACTTC. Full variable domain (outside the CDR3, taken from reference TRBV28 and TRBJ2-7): DVKVTQSSRYLVKRTGEKVFLECVQDMDHENMFWYRQDPGLGLRLIYFSYDVKMKEKGDIPEGYSVSREKKERFSLILESASTNQTSMYLCASSIRYEQYFGPGTRLTVT.

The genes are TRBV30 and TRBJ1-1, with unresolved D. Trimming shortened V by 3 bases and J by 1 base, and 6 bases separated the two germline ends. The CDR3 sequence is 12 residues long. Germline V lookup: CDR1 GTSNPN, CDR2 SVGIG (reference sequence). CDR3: CAWSRQNTEAFF. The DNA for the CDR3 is TGTGCCTGGAGCCGACAGAACACTGAAGCTTTCTTT.

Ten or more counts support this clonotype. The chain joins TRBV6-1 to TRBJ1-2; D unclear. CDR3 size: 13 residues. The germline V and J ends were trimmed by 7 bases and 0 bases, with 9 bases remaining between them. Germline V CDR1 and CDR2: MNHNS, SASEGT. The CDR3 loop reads CASTQTANYGYTF. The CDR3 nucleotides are TGTGCCAGCACCCAGACCGCTAACTATGGCTACACCTTC.

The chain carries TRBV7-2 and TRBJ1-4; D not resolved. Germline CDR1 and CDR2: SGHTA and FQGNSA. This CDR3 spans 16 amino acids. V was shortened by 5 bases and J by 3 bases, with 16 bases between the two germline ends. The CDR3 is CASSPYSLRANEKLFF. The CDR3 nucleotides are TGTGCCAGCAGCCCATATTCTTTAAGGGCTAATGAAAAACTGTTTTTT.

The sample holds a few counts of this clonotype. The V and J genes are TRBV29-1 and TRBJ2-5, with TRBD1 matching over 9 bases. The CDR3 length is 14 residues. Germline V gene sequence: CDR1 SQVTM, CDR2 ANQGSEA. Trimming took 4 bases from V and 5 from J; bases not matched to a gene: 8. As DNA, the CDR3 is TGCAGCGTTGGGGACCGGACAGGGGTGGAGACCCAGTACTTC. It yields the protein CSVGDRTGVETQYF.

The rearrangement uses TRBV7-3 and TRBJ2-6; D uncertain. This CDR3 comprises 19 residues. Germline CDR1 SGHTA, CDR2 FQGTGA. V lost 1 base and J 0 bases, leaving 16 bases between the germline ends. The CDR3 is CASSLRAPPISSGANVLTF. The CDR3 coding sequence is TGTGCCAGCAGCTTAAGGGCTCCGCCGATTAGCTCTGGGGCCAACGTCCTGACTTTC.

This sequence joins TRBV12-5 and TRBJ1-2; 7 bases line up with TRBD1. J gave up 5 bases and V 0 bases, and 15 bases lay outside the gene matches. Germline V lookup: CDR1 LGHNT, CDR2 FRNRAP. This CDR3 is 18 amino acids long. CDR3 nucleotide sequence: TGTGCTAGTGGTTTGGTATTCCGGACAGGAATTTACCCTTATGGCTACACCTTC. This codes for CASGLVFRTGIYPYGYTF.

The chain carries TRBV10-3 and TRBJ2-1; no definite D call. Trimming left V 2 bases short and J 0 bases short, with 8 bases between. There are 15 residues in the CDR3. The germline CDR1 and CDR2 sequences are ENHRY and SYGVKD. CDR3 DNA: TGTGCCATCAGTGAGGTTGCAAGCTCCTACAATGAGCAGTTCTTC. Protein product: CAISEVASSYNEQFF.

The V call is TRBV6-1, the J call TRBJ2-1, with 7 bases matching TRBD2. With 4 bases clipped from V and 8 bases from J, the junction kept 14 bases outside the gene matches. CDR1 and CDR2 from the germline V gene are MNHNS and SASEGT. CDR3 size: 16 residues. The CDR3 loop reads CASSGWGRGVGDEQFF. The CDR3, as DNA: TGTGCCAGCAGTGGATGGGGACGGGGGGTCGGCGATGAGCAGTTCTTC.

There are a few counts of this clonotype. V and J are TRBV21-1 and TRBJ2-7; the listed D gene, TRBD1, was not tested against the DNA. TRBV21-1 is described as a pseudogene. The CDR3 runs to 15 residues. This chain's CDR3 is CASSKGGTEPFMEYF. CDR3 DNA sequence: TGTGCCAGCAGCAAAGGGGGGACAGAGCCCTTCATGGAGTACTTC.

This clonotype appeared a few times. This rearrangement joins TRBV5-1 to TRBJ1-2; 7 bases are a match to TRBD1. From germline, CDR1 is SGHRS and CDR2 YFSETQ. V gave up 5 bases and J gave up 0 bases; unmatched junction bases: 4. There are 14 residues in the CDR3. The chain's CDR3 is CASSRTGPNYGYTF. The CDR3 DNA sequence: TGCGCCAGCAGTCGGACAGGCCCTAACTATGGCTACACCTTC.

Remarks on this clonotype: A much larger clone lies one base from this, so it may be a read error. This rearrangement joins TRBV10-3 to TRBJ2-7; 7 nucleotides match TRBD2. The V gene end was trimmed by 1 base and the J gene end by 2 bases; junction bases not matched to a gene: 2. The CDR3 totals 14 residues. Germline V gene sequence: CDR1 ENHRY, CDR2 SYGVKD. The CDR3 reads CAISEWEGPYEQYF. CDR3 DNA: TGTGCCATCAGTGAGTGGGAGGGCCCCTACGAGCAGTACTTC.

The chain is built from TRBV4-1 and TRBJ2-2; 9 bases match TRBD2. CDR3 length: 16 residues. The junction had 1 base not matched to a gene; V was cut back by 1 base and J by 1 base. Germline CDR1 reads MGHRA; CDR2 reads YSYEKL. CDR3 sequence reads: CASSQVLAGNTGELFF. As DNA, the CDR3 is TGCGCCAGCAGCCAAGTACTAGCGGGGAACACCGGGGAGCTGTTTTTT.

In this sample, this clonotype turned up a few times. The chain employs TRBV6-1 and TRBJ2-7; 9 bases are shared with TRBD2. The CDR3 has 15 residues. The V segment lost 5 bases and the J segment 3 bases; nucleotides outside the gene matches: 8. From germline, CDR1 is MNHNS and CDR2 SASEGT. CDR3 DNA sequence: TGTGCCAGCAGTCCGACTAGCGGAGGGAACTACGAGCAGTACTTC. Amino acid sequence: CASSPTSGGNYEQYF.

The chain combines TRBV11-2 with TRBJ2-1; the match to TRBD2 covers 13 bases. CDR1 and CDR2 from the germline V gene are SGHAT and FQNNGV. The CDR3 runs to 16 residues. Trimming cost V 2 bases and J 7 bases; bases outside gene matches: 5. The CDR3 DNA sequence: TGTGCCAGCAGCTTAAGAGTGACTAGCGGGAGGAATGAGCAGTTCTTC. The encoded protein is CASSLRVTSGRNEQFF.

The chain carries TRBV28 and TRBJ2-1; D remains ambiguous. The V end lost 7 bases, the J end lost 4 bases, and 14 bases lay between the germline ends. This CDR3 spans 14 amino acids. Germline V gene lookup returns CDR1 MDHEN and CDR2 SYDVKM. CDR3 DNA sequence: TGTGCCAGCATATCCCCCGCCAGATACAATGAGCAGTTCTTC. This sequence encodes CASISPARYNEQFF.

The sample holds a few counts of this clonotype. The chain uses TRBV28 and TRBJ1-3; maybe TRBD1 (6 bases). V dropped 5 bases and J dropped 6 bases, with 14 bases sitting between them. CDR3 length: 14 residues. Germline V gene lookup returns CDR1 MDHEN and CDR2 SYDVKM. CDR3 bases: TGTGCCAGCAGTCCAAATAGGGGGGTAAACACCATATATTTT. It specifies CASSPNRGVNTIYF.

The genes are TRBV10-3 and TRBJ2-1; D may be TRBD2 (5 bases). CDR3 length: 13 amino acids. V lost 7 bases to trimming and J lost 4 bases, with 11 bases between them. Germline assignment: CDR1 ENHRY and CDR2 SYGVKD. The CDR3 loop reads CAIKTTAYNEQFF. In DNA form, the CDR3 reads TGTGCCATCAAGACTACAGCATACAATGAGCAGTTCTTC.

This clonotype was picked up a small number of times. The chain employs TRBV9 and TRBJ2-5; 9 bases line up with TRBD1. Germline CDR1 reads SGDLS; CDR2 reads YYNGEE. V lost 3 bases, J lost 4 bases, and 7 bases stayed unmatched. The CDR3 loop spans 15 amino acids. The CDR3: CASSERDRETETQYF. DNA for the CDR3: TGTGCCAGCAGCGAGCGGGACAGGGAGACAGAGACCCAGTACTTC.

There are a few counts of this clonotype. Here the CDR3 reads CASGVGGVNTGELFF. CDR3 sequence (DNA): TGTGCCAGCGGGGTTGGAGGAGTAAACACCGGGGAGCTGTTTTTT. The genes are TRBV6-4 and TRBJ2-2; weak D call: TRBD2 (5 bases). V lost 8 bases to trimming and J lost 2 bases, with 15 bases between them. The CDR3 is 15 residues long. Germline CDR1 and CDR2: MRHNA and SNTAGT.

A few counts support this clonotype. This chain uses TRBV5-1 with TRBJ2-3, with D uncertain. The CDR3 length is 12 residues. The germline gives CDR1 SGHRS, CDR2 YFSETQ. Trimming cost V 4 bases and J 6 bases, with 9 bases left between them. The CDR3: CASSLLLDTQYF. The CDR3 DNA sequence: TGCGCCAGCAGCCTACTTTTGGATACGCAGTATTTT. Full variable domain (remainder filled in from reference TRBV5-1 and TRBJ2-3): KAGVTQTPRYLIKTRGQQVTLSCSPISGHRSVSWYQQTPGQGLQFLFEYFSETQRNKGNFPGRFSGRQFSNSRSEMNVSTLELGDSALYLCASSLLLDTQYFGPGTRLTVL.

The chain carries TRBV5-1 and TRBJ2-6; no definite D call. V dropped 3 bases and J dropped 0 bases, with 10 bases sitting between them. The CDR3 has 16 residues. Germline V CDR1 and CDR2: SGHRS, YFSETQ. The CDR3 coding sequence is TGCGCCAGCAGCTCCTCGAAACCCTCTGGGGCCAACGTCCTGACTTTC. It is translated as CASSSSKPSGANVLTF.